This TCR beta chain appears in the sequencing data of a study of blood T cell repertoires in COVID-19. Across the study: In Cohort 3, a recovered donor had either two negative PCRs, clearance, or symptom resolution. The origin of the acute and convalescent COVID-19 samples was the United States, Italy and Spain.

The CDR3 has 15 residues. From germline, CDR1 is SEHNR and CDR2 FQNEAQ (reference sequence). Trimming took 4 bases from V and 2 from J; bases not matched to a gene: 7. Some clones are missing from TCRdb's copy, which holds only in-frame ones; the method was immunoSEQ multiplex PCR. The table records roughly 150,000 clones, 65% to 80% of them present only once. This clone was detected a few times. Donors were grouped by their self-reported clinical history. This chain uses TRBV7-9 with TRBJ2-7, with TRBD2 matching 8 bases. Sequencing was performed on PBMCs or T cells enriched from blood (not recorded which). This TCR was sampled from a woman in her seventies in a cohort exposed to, infected with or recovered from COVID-19 (not recorded which). CDR3 loop: CASSSGGGWTYEQYF. As DNA, the CDR3 is TGTGCCAGCAGCTCAGGCGGGGGGTGGACCTACGAGCAGTACTTC.